The 25 T cell receptor beta chains reported below all come from one sample, sequenced in a study of T cell changes during pregnancy in multiple sclerosis. The protocol was immunoSEQ multiplex PCR, while the TCRdb copy is restricted to in-frame clones and leaves out a portion. The table shows tens of thousands of clones, with 92% occurring only once. The sequences come from peripheral blood, collected after pregnancy. These receptors were taken from a female donor with multiple sclerosis, enrolled in a pregnancy study.

This rearrangement joins TRBV7-9 to TRBJ1-3; D is uncertain. Germline CDR1 reads SEHNR; CDR2 reads FQNEAQ (reference sequence). The CDR3 has 12 amino acids. Trimming took 1 base from V and 11 from J, leaving 9 bases between them. The CDR3 DNA reads as TGTGCCAGCAGCTTAGAGGCACGGGCCATATATTTT. The encoded protein is CASSLEARAIYF. The full variable domain, with the rest looked up from reference TRBV7-9 and TRBJ1-3, is DTGVSQNPRHKITKRGQNVTFRCDPISEHNRLYWYRQTLGQGPEFLTYFQNEAQLEKSRLLSDRFSAERPKGSFSTLEIQRTEQGDSAMYLCASSLEARAIYFGEGSWLTVV.

This clone was counted once. The V call is TRBV2, the J call TRBJ1-1, with D perhaps matching TRBD1 (5 bases). The CDR3 is 15 amino acids. With 6 bases removed from V and 2 bases from J, the gap between germline ends came to 16 bases. Germline CDR1 reads SNHLY; CDR2 reads FYNNEI. The DNA of the CDR3 is TGTGCCAGCAGATTCTCAGGGAATGCTAACACTGAAGCTTTCTTT. Its translation is CASRFSGNANTEAFF.

This clone was counted only a few times. The gene calls are TRBV9 and TRBJ1-3; no definite D call. This CDR3 has 16 residues. Trimming took 0 bases from V and 0 from J, leaving 10 bases between them. Germline V gene sequence: CDR1 SGDLS, CDR2 YYNGEE. The CDR3 loop is CASSVAPVSSGNTIYF. CDR3 DNA: TGTGCCAGCAGCGTAGCCCCAGTAAGCTCTGGAAACACCATATATTTT.

This rearrangement joins TRBV7-9 to TRBJ1-4; TRBD1 agrees at 8 bases. Germline CDR1 and CDR2: SEHNR and FQNEAQ (reference sequence). The CDR3 covers 15 residues. Trimming took 4 bases from V and 6 from J; bases not matched to a gene: 7. CDR3 bases: TGTGCCAGCAGCTCCCGACAGGGGTTGGATGAAAAACTGTTTTTT. Protein sequence: CASSSRQGLDEKLFF.

This clone was counted between two and nine times. The gene calls are TRBV2 and TRBJ1-2; D unclear. Germline V gene lookup returns CDR1 SNHLY and CDR2 FYNNEI. The CDR3 is 15 residues long. Trimming shortened V by 4 bases and J by 5 bases, and 17 bases separated the two germline ends. The DNA for the CDR3 is TGTGCCAGCAGTGCTCGGATGGCCCGGGGATATGGCTACACCTTC. Amino acids: CASSARMARGYGYTF.

This rearrangement joins TRBV27 to TRBJ1-5; the match to TRBD1 covers 8 bases. Germline CDR1 MNHEY, CDR2 SMNVEV (reference sequence). The J segment lost 5 bases and the V segment lost 3 bases, leaving 3 bases of the junction unmatched. This CDR3 is built from 14 residues. In nucleotides, the CDR3 is TGTGCCAGCAGTTTCGCGACAGGGGATCAGCCCCAGCATTTT. Its protein product is CASSFATGDQPQHF.

This clone showed up just a few times. The chain combines TRBV7-3 with TRBJ1-6; TRBD1 might be the D (5 bases). With 2 bases removed from V and 7 bases from J, the gap between germline ends came to 9 bases. This CDR3 is built from 14 residues. The germline CDR1 and CDR2 sequences are SGHTA and FQGTGA. For the CDR3, the DNA is TGTGCCAGCAGCTTAGGGGCGGGAAATTCACCCCTCCACTTT. Protein sequence: CASSLGAGNSPLHF. The variable domain in full, completed from reference TRBV7-3 and TRBJ1-6, reads GAGVSQTPSNKVTEKGKYVELRCDPISGHTALYWYRQSLGQGPEFLIYFQGTGAADDSGLPNDRFFAVRPEGSVSTLKIQRTERGDSAVYLCASSLGAGNSPLHFGNGTRLTVT.

The V call is TRBV4-2, the J call TRBJ1-6; TRBD1 is a possible D gene (6 bases). Germline V lookup: CDR1 LGHNA, CDR2 YNFKEQ. V lost 1 base and J lost 9, with 13 bases in between. The CDR3 runs to 15 residues. The CDR3 sequence: CASSQVVGGGSPLHF. The CDR3 DNA reads as TGTGCCAGCAGCCAAGTAGTAGGGGGGGGTTCACCCCTCCACTTT.

V gene TRBV4-3 combines with J gene TRBJ2-1; maybe TRBD1 (5 bases). Trimming removed 0 bases at V and 4 bases at J, with 13 bases between. This CDR3 has 16 amino acids. CDR1 and CDR2 (germline): LGHNA, YSLEER. The CDR3 loop is CASSQDHRQPYNEQFF. The CDR3 nucleotides are TGCGCCAGCAGCCAAGATCACAGACAGCCTTACAATGAGCAGTTCTTC.

This chain joins TRBV9 and TRBJ2-1; TRBD2 matches 7 bases. Losses at the gene ends were 2 bases for V and 6 bases for J; bases not matched to a gene: 11. Germline assignment: CDR1 SGDLS and CDR2 YYNGEE. This CDR3 spans 16 amino acids. CDR3 bases: TGTGCCAGCAGCGTGGGAGGGTTATGGTTCAGCAATGAGCAGTTCTTC. Residues: CASSVGGLWFSNEQFF.

This clone was seen just once. The rearrangement joins TRBV6-6 to TRBJ1-2; the match to TRBD1 covers 8 bases. Germline V lookup: CDR1 MNHNY, CDR2 SVGAGI (reference sequence). The CDR3 is 13 residues long. V shed 6 bases and J 6 bases; nucleotides not matched to a gene: 6. The CDR3 loop is CASSPRQGNGYTF. The CDR3 bases are TGTGCCAGCAGCCCTAGACAGGGGAATGGCTACACCTTC.

The rearrangement uses TRBV2 and TRBJ1-6; D might be TRBD1 (6 bases). Trimming took 5 bases from V and 7 from J, leaving 15 bases between them. Germline V CDR1 and CDR2: SNHLY, FYNNEI. This CDR3 comprises 15 residues. This chain's CDR3 is CASSLTGVRNSPLHF. The CDR3 DNA sequence: TGTGCCAGCAGTTTGACAGGAGTCAGAAATTCACCCCTCCACTTT.

This clone occurred a few times. The chain is built from TRBV4-3 and TRBJ2-1; D unclear. The V and J ends lost 0 bases and 2 bases respectively, with 8 bases between them. The CDR3 covers 15 residues. Germline CDR1 is LGHNA and CDR2 is YSLEER. The CDR3 DNA reads TGCGCCAGCAGCCAAGATTCCACAGCCTACAATGAGCAGTTCTTC. This translates into CASSQDSTAYNEQFF.

The V call is TRBV5-5, the J call TRBJ2-1; D remains ambiguous. Germline V gene data show CDR1 as SGHKS and CDR2 as YYEKEE (reference sequence). CDR3 length: 13 amino acids. Trimming left V 1 base short and J 7 bases short, with 9 bases between. The CDR3 loop reads CASSLMALNEQFF. Here the CDR3 DNA reads TGTGCCAGCAGCTTGATGGCCCTTAATGAGCAGTTCTTC. The full variable domain, its missing parts supplied by reference TRBV5-5 and TRBJ2-1, is DAGVTQSPTHLIKTRGQQVTLRCSPISGHKSVSWYQQVLGQGPQFIFQYYEKEERGRGNFPDRFSARQFPNYSSELNVNALLLGDSALYLCASSLMALNEQFFGPGTRLTVL.

The chain couples TRBV19 to TRBJ1-4, with TRBD1 matching 7 bases. The CDR3 is made up of 15 amino acids. V was clipped by 7 bases and J by 8 bases; unmatched bases: 13. The germline V gene has CDR1 LNHDA and CDR2 SQIVND (reference sequence). The CDR3 loop reads CASTVGTAPREKLFF. In DNA form, the CDR3 reads TGTGCCAGTACCGTCGGGACAGCTCCTCGGGAAAAACTGTTTTTT. Full variable domain (rest looked up from reference TRBV19 and TRBJ1-4): DGGITQSPKYLFRKEGQNVTLSCEQNLNHDAMYWYRQDPGQGLRLIYYSQIVNDFQKGDIAEGYSVSREKKESFPLTVTSAQKNPTAFYLCASTVGTAPREKLFFGSGTQLSVL.

The rearrangement uses TRBV9 and TRBJ1-2, with TRBD1 as a possible D gene (6 bases). Germline V CDR1 and CDR2: SGDLS, YYNGEE. V lost 0 bases and J lost 5, with 23 bases in between. There are 18 residues in the CDR3. In DNA form, the CDR3 reads TGTGCCAGCAGCGTAGGAAGAGGGCAGGGGTCCCCTTCATATGGCTACACCTTC. Protein: CASSVGRGQGSPSYGYTF.

The genes are TRBV20-1 and TRBJ2-1, with a tentative D call TRBD1 (6 bases). The CDR3 runs 11 residues. Trimming stripped 6 bases from V and 6 bases from J, with 9 bases between. CDR1 is DFQATT and CDR2 is SNEGSKA in the germline V gene (reference sequence). CDR3 nucleotide sequence: TGCAGTGCCGCACAGGGCAATGAGCAGTTCTTC. Translation: CSAAQGNEQFF.

The gene calls are TRBV19 and TRBJ1-2; TRBD1 matches 12 bases. Germline CDR1 is LNHDA and CDR2 is SQIVND (reference sequence). The length of the CDR3 is 17 residues. V shed 5 bases, J shed 4 bases, and the junction held 11 bases outside the gene matches. CDR3 sequence: CASSSMGTGGAGYGYTF. The CDR3 DNA reads as TGTGCCAGTAGTTCGATGGGGACAGGGGGCGCTGGCTATGGCTACACCTTC. Supplemented by reference TRBV19 and TRBJ1-2, the full variable domain reads DGGITQSPKYLFRKEGQNVTLSCEQNLNHDAMYWYRQDPGQGLRLIYYSQIVNDFQKGDIAEGYSVSREKKESFPLTVTSAQKNPTAFYLCASSSMGTGGAGYGYTFGSGTRLTVV.

The V call is TRBV11-3, the J call TRBJ2-5; 8 nucleotides line up with TRBD2. The trim removed 5 bases at V and 4 bases at J, leaving 9 bases unmatched. The CDR3 consists of 15 residues. The germline CDR1 and CDR2 sequences are SGHNT and YENEEA. In nucleotides, the CDR3 is TGTGCCAGCAGCCCCCGGGCGGGGGGCGGAGAGACCCAGTACTTC. Encoded protein: CASSPRAGGGETQYF.

CDR3 protein: CASSLTGGGVGEAFF. CDR3 DNA: TGCGCCAGCAGTCTCACCGGGGGGGGTGTCGGCGAAGCTTTCTTT. The chain joins TRBV5-1 to TRBJ1-1, with D perhaps matching TRBD1 (5 bases). Germline V lookup: CDR1 SGHRS, CDR2 YFSETQ. This CDR3 has 15 residues. V lost 5 bases and J lost 8, with 22 bases in between.

This clone is a singleton in its sample. This chain uses TRBV5-1 with TRBJ1-4; a possible D gene is TRBD1 (6 bases). With 6 bases removed from V and 6 bases from J, the gap between germline ends came to 15 bases. The CDR3 runs to 14 residues. Germline V CDR1 and CDR2: SGHRS, YFSETQ. The DNA for the CDR3 is TGCGCCAGCACCTCGGGACACGGGTATGAAAAACTGTTTTTT. It is translated as CASTSGHGYEKLFF.

This clone has just one count. The chain carries TRBV14 and TRBJ1-1; D might be TRBD1 (5 bases). Germline CDR1 and CDR2: SGHDN and FVKESK. The V end was cut by 5 bases, the J end by 8 bases, with 12 bases between. The CDR3 sequence is 12 residues long. CDR3 nucleotide sequence: TGTGCCAGCAGCGCCGGAGGGGCAGAAGCTTTCTTT. Amino acid sequence: CASSAGGAEAFF.

V is TRBV29-1 and J is TRBJ1-2; 9 nucleotides line up with TRBD1. Germline CDR1 reads SQVTM; CDR2 reads ANQGSEA. The CDR3 has 17 residues. Losses at the gene ends were 7 bases for V and 0 bases for J; bases not matched to a gene: 15. The CDR3 DNA reads as TGCAGCGCGTTCATGACGGGACAGGGCCACCCTAACTATGGCTACACCTTC. Translation gives CSAFMTGQGHPNYGYTF.

The chain combines TRBV6-5 with TRBJ2-7; 11 bases are a match to TRBD1. This CDR3 is built from 15 residues. V lost 2 bases to trimming and J lost 2 bases; unmatched junction nucleotides: 2. From germline, CDR1 is MNHEY and CDR2 SVGAGI. The CDR3 loop is CASSYRDRGTYEQYF. The CDR3 region has the DNA TGTGCCAGCAGTTACCGGGACAGGGGGACCTACGAGCAGTACTTC.

The V and J genes are TRBV7-2 and TRBJ1-1, with D possibly matching TRBD1 (6 bases). V lost 5 bases to trimming and J lost 5 bases, with 12 bases between them. This CDR3 has 13 amino acids. Germline V gene lookup returns CDR1 SGHTA and CDR2 FQGNSA. The CDR3 sequence: CASSNKGGTEAFF. In nucleotides, the CDR3 is TGTGCCAGCAGCAACAAGGGGGGGACTGAAGCTTTCTTT.